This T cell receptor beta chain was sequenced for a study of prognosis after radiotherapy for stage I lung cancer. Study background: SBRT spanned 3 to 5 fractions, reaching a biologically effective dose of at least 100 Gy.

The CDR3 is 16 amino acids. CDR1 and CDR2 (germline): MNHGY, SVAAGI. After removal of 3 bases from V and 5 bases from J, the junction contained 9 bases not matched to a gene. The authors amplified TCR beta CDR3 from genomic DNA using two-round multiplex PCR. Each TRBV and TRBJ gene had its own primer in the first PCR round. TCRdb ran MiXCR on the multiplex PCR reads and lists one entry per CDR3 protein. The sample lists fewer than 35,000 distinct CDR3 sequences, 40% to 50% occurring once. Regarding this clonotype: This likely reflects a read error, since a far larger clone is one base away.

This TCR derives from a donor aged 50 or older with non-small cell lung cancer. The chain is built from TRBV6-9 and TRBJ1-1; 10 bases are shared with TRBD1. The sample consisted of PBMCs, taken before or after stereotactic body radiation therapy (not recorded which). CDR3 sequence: CASSYSRGQGKTEAFF. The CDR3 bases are TGTGCCAGCAGTTACTCCCGGGGACAGGGGAAAACTGAAGCTTTCTTT.